A single sample is the source of the 7 T cell receptor beta chains below, sequenced in a study of cytotoxic CD8 clonotypes in ibrutinib-treated CLL. Sequenced by immunoSEQ multiplex PCR; TCRdb stores in-frame clones only, minus some. The repertoire has approximately 120,000 clones, about 50% of them found once; the top ten carry about 39%. Sequenced here: PBMCs, sampled after 24 months of ibrutinib treatment. These receptors came from a human donor with chronic lymphocytic leukemia.

The gene calls are TRBV7-2 and TRBJ1-5; D is ambiguous. The V gene's germline CDR1 is SGHTA and CDR2 FQGNSA. The CDR3 covers 14 residues. Deletions cut 5 bases from V and 7 bases from J, with 15 bases between. In nucleotides, the CDR3 is TGTGCCAGCAGCACCGGGGAGGTGAGACAGCCCCAGCATTTT. Its translation: CASSTGEVRQPQHF.

The CDR3: CASSPRVGSNQPQHF. The CDR3 DNA follows: TGTGCCAGCAGCCCCCGCGTGGGCAGCAATCAGCCCCAGCATTTT. The gene calls are TRBV7-2 and TRBJ1-5; D is undetermined. Germline V CDR1 and CDR2: SGHTA, FQGNSA. Between the trimmed V and J ends, which lost 5 bases and 1 base, there was a span of 12 bases. The CDR3 sequence is 15 residues long. The full variable domain, completed using reference TRBV7-2 and TRBJ1-5, is GAGVSQSPSNKVTEKGKDVELRCDPISGHTALYWYRQSLGQGLEFLIYFQGNSAPDKSGLPSDRFSAERTGGSVSTLTIQRTQQEDSAVYLCASSPRVGSNQPQHFGDGTRLSIL.

This clone occurred a few times. The V gene is TRBV18, the J gene TRBJ2-5; 8 bases fit TRBD1. The CDR3 totals 16 residues. The J segment lost 0 bases and the V segment lost 3 bases, leaving 6 bases of the junction unmatched. Germline CDR1 and CDR2: KGHSH and LQKENI. The CDR3 DNA sequence: TGTGCCAGCTCACCTGACAGGGGCTGGGACCAAGAGACCCAGTACTTC. Translation gives CASSPDRGWDQETQYF.

This clone has more than one count but fewer than ten. One end of the junction fails to match germline, which may point to a read error. The chain combines TRBV2 with TRBJ2-7; 8 bases line up with TRBD1. Germline CDR1 is SNHLY and CDR2 is FYNNEI. The CDR3 extends over 14 amino acids. In nucleotides, the CDR3 is TGTGCCAGCAGTTTAGGAGGGATCCAGGGGGCGTGGGACTTC. Translating gives CASSLGGIQGAWDF. Together with reference TRBV2 and TRBJ2-7, the CDR3 gives the full variable domain: EPEVTQTPSHQVTQMGQEVILRCVPISNHLYFYWYRQILGQKVEFLVSFYNNEISEKSEIFDDQFSVERPDGSNFTLKIRSTKLEDSAMYFCASSLGGIQGAWDFGPGTRLTVT.

This clone was recorded a few times. For the CDR3, the DNA is TGCGCCAGCAGACAAGTAGAAATTCGCACAGATACGCAGTATTTT. It encodes CASRQVEIRTDTQYF. The rearrangement joins TRBV10-2 to TRBJ2-3; D is ambiguous. The V end lost 6 bases, the J end lost 1 base, and 14 bases lay between the germline ends. Per germline, CDR1 WSHSY and CDR2 SAAADI. The length of the CDR3 is 15 residues.

The chain couples TRBV30 to TRBJ1-2; TRBD1 matches 9 bases. CDR1 is GTSNPN, CDR2 SVGIG, per germline (reference sequence). This CDR3 has 17 amino acids. Trimming removed 4 bases from V and 0 bases from J; junction bases left unmatched: 12. The CDR3 is CAWNTGGSRVSNYGYTF. CDR3 DNA sequence: TGTGCCTGGAACACAGGGGGCTCGCGTGTATCTAACTATGGCTACACCTTC. The full variable domain, with the rest looked up from reference TRBV30 and TRBJ1-2, is SQTIHQWPATLVQPVGSPLSLECTVEGTSNPNLYWYRQAAGRGLQLLFYSVGIGQISSEVPQNLSASRPQDRQFILSSKKLLLSDSGFYLCAWNTGGSRVSNYGYTFGSGTRLTVV.

J is TRBJ2-1 and V is TRBV30; D tentatively fits TRBD1 or TRBD2 (5 bases each). The CDR3 is 12 amino acids. V lost 5 bases to trimming and J lost 6 bases, with 11 bases between them. Germline assignment: CDR1 GTSNPN and CDR2 SVGIG (reference sequence). Here the CDR3 reads CAWGDRGNEQFF. Written as DNA, the CDR3 is TGTGCCTGGGGGGACCGAGGCAATGAGCAGTTCTTC.